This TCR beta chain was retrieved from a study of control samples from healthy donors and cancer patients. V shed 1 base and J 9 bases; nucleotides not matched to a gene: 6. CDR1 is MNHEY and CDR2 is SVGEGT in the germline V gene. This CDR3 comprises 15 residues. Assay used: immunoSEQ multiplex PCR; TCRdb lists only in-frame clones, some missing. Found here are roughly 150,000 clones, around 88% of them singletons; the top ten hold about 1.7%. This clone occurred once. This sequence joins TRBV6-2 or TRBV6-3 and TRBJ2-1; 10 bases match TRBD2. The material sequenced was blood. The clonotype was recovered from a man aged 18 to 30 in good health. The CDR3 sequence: CASSYFSGGASEQFF. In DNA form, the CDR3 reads TGTGCCAGCAGTTACTTCAGCGGGGGGGCAAGTGAGCAGTTCTTC.